This T cell receptor (beta chain) was recovered during a study of cytomegalovirus exposure and HLA in healthy donors. Findings of the study overall: Some V segments (TRBV6-2 and TRBV6-3 among them) were excluded as indistinguishable.

J was trimmed by 5 bases and V by 5 bases; bases with no gene match: 5. The germline V gene encodes CDR1 SGHAT and CDR2 FQDESV (reference sequence). The CDR3 is 15 residues long. A few counts support this clone. Antigen: not known. PCR primers comprised 60 Vbeta and 13 Jbeta primers. Here immunoSEQ multiplex PCR was the method, and the copy in TCRdb shows in-frame clones only, minus some. The sample records over 70,000 clones, 65% to 75% being singletons. The TCR originated in a man aged 25 to 40 in good health and CMV-seropositive. The chain carries TRBV11-1 and TRBJ2-3; the match to TRBD2 covers 12 bases. The sequenced sample consisted of PBMCs. In DNA, the CDR3 is TGTGCCAGCAGCCCTAGCGGGAGGGCCGGAGATACGCAGTATTTT. Protein product: CASSPSGRAGDTQYF.